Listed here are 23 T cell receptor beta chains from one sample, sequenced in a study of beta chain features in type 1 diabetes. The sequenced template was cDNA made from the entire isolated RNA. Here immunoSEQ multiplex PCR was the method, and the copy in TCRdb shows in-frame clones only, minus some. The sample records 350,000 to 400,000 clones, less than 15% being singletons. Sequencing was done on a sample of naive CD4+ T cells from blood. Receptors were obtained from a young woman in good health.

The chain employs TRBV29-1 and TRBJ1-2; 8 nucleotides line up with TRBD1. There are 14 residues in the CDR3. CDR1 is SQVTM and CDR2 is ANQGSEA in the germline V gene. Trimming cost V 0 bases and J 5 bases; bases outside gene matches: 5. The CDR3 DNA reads TGCAGCGTTGAAGATATTGGGACAGGTTATGGCTACACCTTC. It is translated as CSVEDIGTGYGYTF.

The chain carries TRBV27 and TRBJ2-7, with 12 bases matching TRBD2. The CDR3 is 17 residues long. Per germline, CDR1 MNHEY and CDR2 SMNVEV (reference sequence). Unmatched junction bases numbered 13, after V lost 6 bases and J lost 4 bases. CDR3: CASSRRLAGGPLYEQYF. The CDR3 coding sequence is TGTGCCAGCAGCCGACGGCTAGCGGGAGGGCCTTTGTACGAGCAGTACTTC.

CDR3 sequence reads: CASSPETVSSYEQYF. The CDR3 nucleotides read TGTGCCAGCTCACCAGAGACAGTCTCTTCCTACGAGCAGTACTTC. The rearrangement uses TRBV18 and TRBJ2-7, with a tentative D call TRBD1 (5 bases). The length of the CDR3 is 15 residues. CDR1 is KGHSH, CDR2 LQKENI, per germline. Trimming cost V 2 bases and J 1 base, with 12 bases left between them.

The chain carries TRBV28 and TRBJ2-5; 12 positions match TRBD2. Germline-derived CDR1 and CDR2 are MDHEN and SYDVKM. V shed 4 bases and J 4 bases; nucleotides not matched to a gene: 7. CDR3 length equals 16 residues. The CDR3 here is CASSSRLAGVLETQYF. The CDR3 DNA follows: TGTGCCAGCAGTTCTCGACTAGCGGGAGTTCTAGAGACCCAGTACTTC.

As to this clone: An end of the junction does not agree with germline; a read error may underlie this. CDR3 loop: CASRLSMWRAEGGYTF. CDR3 DNA: TGTGCCAGCAGATTATCTATGTGGCGGGCGGAAGGTGGCTACACCTTC. The chain uses TRBV28 and TRBJ1-2; no firm D call. Germline V gene data show CDR1 as MDHEN and CDR2 as SYDVKM. The CDR3 totals 16 residues.

CDR3 sequence (DNA): TGTGCCAGTCCAGGACACCTGAACACTGAAGCTTTCTTT. Protein sequence: CASPGHLNTEAFF. The chain links TRBV5-6 to TRBJ1-1; the D gene is possibly TRBD1 (5 bases). Deletions cut 8 bases from V and 0 bases from J, with 11 bases between. The CDR3 covers 13 residues. Germline CDR1 reads SGHDT; CDR2 reads YYEEEE.

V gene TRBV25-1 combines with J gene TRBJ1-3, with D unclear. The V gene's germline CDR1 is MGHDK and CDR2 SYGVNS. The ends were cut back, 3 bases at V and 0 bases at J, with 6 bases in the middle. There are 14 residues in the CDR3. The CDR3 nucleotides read TGTGCCAGCAGTGATCCCGGCTCTGGAAACACCATATATTTT. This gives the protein CASSDPGSGNTIYF.

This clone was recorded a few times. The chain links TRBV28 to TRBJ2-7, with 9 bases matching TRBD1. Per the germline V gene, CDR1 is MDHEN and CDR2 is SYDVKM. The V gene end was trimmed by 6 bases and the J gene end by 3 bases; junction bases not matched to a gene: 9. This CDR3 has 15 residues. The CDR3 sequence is CASRGTGQGIYEQYF. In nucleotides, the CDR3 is TGTGCCAGCAGGGGGACTGGACAGGGGATCTACGAGCAGTACTTC. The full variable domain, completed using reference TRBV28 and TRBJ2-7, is DVKVTQSSRYLVKRTGEKVFLECVQDMDHENMFWYRQDPGLGLRLIYFSYDVKMKEKGDIPEGYSVSREKKERFSLILESASTNQTSMYLCASRGTGQGIYEQYFGPGTRLTVT.

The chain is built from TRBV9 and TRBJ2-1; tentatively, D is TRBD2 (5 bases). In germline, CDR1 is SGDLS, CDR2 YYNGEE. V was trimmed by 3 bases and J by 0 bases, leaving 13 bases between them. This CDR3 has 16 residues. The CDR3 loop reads CASSGRLGSSYNEQFF. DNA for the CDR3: TGTGCCAGCAGCGGAAGACTGGGGAGCTCCTACAATGAGCAGTTCTTC.

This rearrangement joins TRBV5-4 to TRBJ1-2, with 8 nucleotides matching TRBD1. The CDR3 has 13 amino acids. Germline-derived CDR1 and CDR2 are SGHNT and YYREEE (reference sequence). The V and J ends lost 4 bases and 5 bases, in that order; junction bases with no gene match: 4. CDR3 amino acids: CASSRDRTYGYTF. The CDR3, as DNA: TGTGCCAGCAGCCGGGACAGGACTTATGGCTACACCTTC.

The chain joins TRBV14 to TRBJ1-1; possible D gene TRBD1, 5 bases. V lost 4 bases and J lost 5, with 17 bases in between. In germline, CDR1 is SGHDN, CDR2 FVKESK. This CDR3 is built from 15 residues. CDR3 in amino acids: CASSPIQGRSTEAFF. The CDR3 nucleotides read TGTGCCAGCAGCCCGATCCAGGGTCGGAGTACTGAAGCTTTCTTT. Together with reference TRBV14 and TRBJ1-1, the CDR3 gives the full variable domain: EAGVTQFPSHSVIEKGQTVTLRCDPISGHDNLYWYRRVMGKEIKFLLHFVKESKQDESGMPNNRFLAERTGGTYSTLKVQPAELEDSGVYFCASSPIQGRSTEAFFGQGTRLTVV.

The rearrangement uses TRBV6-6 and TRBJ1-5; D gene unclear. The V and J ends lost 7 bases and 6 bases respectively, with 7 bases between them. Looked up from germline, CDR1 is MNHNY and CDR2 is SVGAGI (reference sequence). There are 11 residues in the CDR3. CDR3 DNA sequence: TGTGCCAGCAAAGGAGGTCAGCCCCAGCATTTT. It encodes CASKGGQPQHF.

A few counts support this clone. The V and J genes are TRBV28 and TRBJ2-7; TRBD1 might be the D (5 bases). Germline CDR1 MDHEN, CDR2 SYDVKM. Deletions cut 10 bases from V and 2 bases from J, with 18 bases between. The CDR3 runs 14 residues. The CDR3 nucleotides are TGTGCCACCGCTACAGGCGCGATTGCCTACGAGCAGTACTTC. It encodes CATATGAIAYEQYF. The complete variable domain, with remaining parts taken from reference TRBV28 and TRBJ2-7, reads DVKVTQSSRYLVKRTGEKVFLECVQDMDHENMFWYRQDPGLGLRLIYFSYDVKMKEKGDIPEGYSVSREKKERFSLILESASTNQTSMYLCATATGAIAYEQYFGPGTRLTVT.

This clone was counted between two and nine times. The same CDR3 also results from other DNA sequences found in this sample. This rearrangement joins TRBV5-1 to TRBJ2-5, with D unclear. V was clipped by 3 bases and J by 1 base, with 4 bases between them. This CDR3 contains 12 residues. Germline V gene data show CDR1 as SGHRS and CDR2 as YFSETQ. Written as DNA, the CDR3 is TGCGCCAGCAGCTCCAGCCAAGAGACCCAGTACTTC. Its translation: CASSSSQETQYF.

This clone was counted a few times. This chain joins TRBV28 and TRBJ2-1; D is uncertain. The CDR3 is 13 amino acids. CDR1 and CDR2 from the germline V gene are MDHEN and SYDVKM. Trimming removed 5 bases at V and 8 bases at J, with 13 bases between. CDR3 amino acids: CASSDMGRDEQFF. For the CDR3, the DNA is TGTGCCAGCAGTGACATGGGTCGCGATGAGCAGTTCTTC.

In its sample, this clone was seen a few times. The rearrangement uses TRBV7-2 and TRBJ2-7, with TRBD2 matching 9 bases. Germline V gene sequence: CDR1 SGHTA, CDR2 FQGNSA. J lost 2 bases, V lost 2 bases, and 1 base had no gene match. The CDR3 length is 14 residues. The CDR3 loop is CASSLSGRTYEQYF. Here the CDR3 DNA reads TGTGCCAGCAGCTTAAGCGGGAGGACCTACGAGCAGTACTTC.

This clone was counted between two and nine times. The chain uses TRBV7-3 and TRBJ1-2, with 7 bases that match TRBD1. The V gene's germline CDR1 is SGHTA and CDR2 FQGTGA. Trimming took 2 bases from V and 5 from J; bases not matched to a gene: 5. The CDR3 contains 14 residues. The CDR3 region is CASSLEGAGYGYTF. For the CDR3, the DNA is TGTGCCAGCAGCTTAGAGGGGGCGGGTTATGGCTACACCTTC.

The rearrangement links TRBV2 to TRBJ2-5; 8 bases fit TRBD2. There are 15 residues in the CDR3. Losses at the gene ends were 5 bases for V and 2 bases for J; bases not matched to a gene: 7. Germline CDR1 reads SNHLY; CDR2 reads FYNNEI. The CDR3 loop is CASSWGLAGQETQYF. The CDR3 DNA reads TGTGCCAGCAGTTGGGGATTAGCGGGGCAAGAGACCCAGTACTTC.

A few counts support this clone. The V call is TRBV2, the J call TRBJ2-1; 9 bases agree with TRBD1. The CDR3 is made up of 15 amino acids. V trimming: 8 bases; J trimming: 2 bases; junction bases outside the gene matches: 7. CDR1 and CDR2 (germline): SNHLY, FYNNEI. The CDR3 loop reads CASGRDREAYNEQFF. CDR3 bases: TGTGCCAGCGGTAGGGACAGGGAGGCCTACAATGAGCAGTTCTTC. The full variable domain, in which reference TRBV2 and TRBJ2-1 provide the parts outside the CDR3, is EPEVTQTPSHQVTQMGQEVILRCVPISNHLYFYWYRQILGQKVEFLVSFYNNEISEKSEIFDDQFSVERPDGSNFTLKIRSTKLEDSAMYFCASGRDREAYNEQFFGPGTRLTVL.

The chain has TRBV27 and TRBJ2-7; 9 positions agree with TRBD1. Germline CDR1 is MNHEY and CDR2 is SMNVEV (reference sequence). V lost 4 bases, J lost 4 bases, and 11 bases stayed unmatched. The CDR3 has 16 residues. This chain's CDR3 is CASSSRDRVPRYEQYF. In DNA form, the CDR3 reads TGTGCCAGCAGTTCCCGGGACAGGGTCCCTAGGTACGAGCAGTACTTC.

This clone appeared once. The CDR3 sequence: CASSLFTGQSYEQYF. For the CDR3, the DNA is TGTGCCAGCAGCTTATTCACGGGACAGAGCTACGAGCAGTACTTC. The V call is TRBV7-2, the J call TRBJ2-7; 7 bases are a match to TRBD1. The CDR3 spans 15 residues. Germline CDR1 reads SGHTA; CDR2 reads FQGNSA. V lost 2 bases, J lost 3 bases, and 7 bases stayed unmatched.

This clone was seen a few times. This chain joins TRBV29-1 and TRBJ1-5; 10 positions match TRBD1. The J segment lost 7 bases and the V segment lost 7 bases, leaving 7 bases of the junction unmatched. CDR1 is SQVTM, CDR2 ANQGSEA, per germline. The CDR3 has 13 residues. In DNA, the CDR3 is TGCAGCGCCGCCGGACAGGGGGACCAGCCCCAGCATTTT. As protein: CSAAGQGDQPQHF.

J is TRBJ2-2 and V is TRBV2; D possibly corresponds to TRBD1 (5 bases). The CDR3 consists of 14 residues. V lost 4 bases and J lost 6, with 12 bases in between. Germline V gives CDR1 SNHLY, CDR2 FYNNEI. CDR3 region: CASSGAGQAGELFF. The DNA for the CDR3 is TGTGCCAGCAGTGGGGCAGGGCAGGCCGGGGAGCTGTTTTTT.